These 6 T cell receptor beta chains share one sample of origin, sequenced in a study of blood T cell repertoires in COVID-19 (dated by TCRdb to the early 2020s). The method behind the library was the immunoSEQ multiplex PCR assay. In its TCRdb copy, this immuneACCESS table keeps in-frame sequences only and misses some clones. Where compared with another copy, unresolved V genes explain less than half of these, and the others have no known cause. The sample profile shows 80,000 or so clones; 75% to 85% of them were found once. Around 5.2% of the sample rests with the top ten. The sequencing sample was made of peripheral blood. Receptors were obtained from a woman in her sixties or seventies with acute or convalescent COVID-19.

V usage is TRBV11-1 and J usage is TRBJ2-7; 7 bases map to TRBD1. Germline V CDR1 and CDR2: SGHAT, FQDESV (reference sequence). The CDR3 is made up of 13 amino acids. J was trimmed by 4 bases and V by 4 bases; bases with no gene match: 4. CDR3 amino acids: CASSYRDSYEQYF. In DNA, the CDR3 is TGTGCCAGCAGCTATCGGGACAGTTACGAGCAGTACTTC. Full variable domain (rest looked up from reference TRBV11-1 and TRBJ2-7): EAEVAQSPRYKITEKSQAVAFWCDPISGHATLYWYRQILGQGPELLVQFQDESVVDDSQLPKDRFSAERLKGVDSTLKIQPAELGDSAMYLCASSYRDSYEQYFGPGTRLTVT.

The V and J genes are TRBV19 and TRBJ1-3; D remains unclear. The CDR3 consists of 15 residues. Germline V lookup: CDR1 LNHDA, CDR2 SQIVND (reference sequence). V lost 3 bases and J lost 0, with 9 bases in between. The DNA for the CDR3 is TGTGCCAGTAGTATCAACTTTCACTCTGGAAACACCATATATTTT. Translating it yields CASSINFHSGNTIYF. The variable domain in full, with the rest retrieved from reference TRBV19 and TRBJ1-3, is DGGITQSPKYLFRKEGQNVTLSCEQNLNHDAMYWYRQDPGQGLRLIYYSQIVNDFQKGDIAEGYSVSREKKESFPLTVTSAQKNPTAFYLCASSINFHSGNTIYFGEGSWLTVV.

The gene calls are TRBV18 and TRBJ1-1, with no clear D. The CDR3 length is 14 residues. CDR1 is KGHSH, CDR2 LQKENI, per germline. Trimming stripped 2 bases from V and 1 base from J, with 8 bases between. DNA for the CDR3: TGTGCCAGCTCACCAGCGTCCTCGAACACTGAAGCTTTCTTT. This encodes CASSPASSNTEAFF.

V and J are TRBV4-3 and TRBJ1-1; D is unresolved. CDR3 length equals 14 residues. V was trimmed by 1 base and J by 2 bases, leaving 8 bases between them. Germline V gene lookup returns CDR1 LGHNA and CDR2 YSLEER. This chain's CDR3 is CASSQGGSNTEAFF. For the CDR3, the DNA is TGCGCCAGCAGCCAAGGTGGCAGTAACACTGAAGCTTTCTTT.

This rearrangement joins TRBV11-3 to TRBJ2-1, with 12 bases aligning to TRBD2. CDR1 and CDR2 (germline): SGHNT, YENEEA. The CDR3 contains 18 residues. Germline trimming cut 5 bases from V and 3 bases from J; bases unmatched to any gene: 11. CDR3 DNA: TGTGCCAGCAGCCCGACTAGCGGGGGCCCTTTTCTCTACAATGAGCAGTTCTTC. Translated: CASSPTSGGPFLYNEQFF.

This rearrangement joins TRBV5-1 to TRBJ1-1; 7 bases fit TRBD1. Germline V CDR1 and CDR2: SGHRS, YFSETQ. With V trimmed by 4 bases and J by 3 bases, 3 bases remained unmatched. The length of the CDR3 is 13 residues. CDR3: CASSLQGDTEAFF. The CDR3 nucleotides are TGCGCCAGCAGCCTCCAGGGGGACACTGAAGCTTTCTTT.